The T cell receptor beta chain under discussion was sequenced for a study of blood T cell repertoires in COVID-19. Overall study: Material from acute and convalescent COVID-19 was sourced from the United States, Italy and Spain. The analysed material was cDNA or gDNA that came from T cells, B-cell-depleted T cells, or PBMCs.

Trimming took off 4 bases at V and 4 bases at J, with 18 bases between the two ends. CDR3 length: 16 residues. CDR1 is SGHNT and CDR2 is YYREEE in the germline V gene (reference sequence). Under the authors' procedure: For nucleated cells, counts were estimated from reference gene primer amplification. Sequenced by immunoSEQ multiplex PCR; TCRdb stores in-frame clones only, minus some. The DNA was the basis for D and trimming; V, J and clone size are from that table. Of some 70,000 clones listed, 85% to 90% are singletons. This clone has a single count. This rearrangement joins TRBV5-4 to TRBJ2-1, with a weak D call TRBD2 (7 bases). Sequenced sample: peripheral blood. The sequence came from a man aged 50 to 59 with active COVID-19. The DNA of the CDR3 is TGTGCCAGCAGCCTGGGGGGCGGGGGACCATACAATGAGCAGTTCTTC. Amino acids: CASSLGGGGPYNEQFF.